Sequencing of this T cell receptor (beta chain) was carried out in a study of T cells in Graves' hyperthyroidism and ophthalmopathy. Study observations and caveats: The blood repertoire included most of the expanded thyroid clonotypes above 0.001. Median prediction lead before ophthalmopathy onset was about 6.3 months with the model.

Lactation, pregnancy, other autoimmune disease or uncontrolled infection excluded patients. From approximately 9.1 ml of fresh peripheral blood, PBMCs were isolated. Per the germline V gene, CDR1 is MGHRA and CDR2 is YSYEKL. Trimming left V 1 base short and J 4 bases short, with 20 bases between. This CDR3 contains 18 residues. Amplification targeted TCR beta CDR3 regions from RNA transcripts. A set of HTBI primers served as the primers for a first-round RT-PCR of the TCR CDR3. TCRdb recomputed calls from the multiplex PCR reads with MiXCR, one row per CDR3 protein. There are hundreds of thousands of distinct CDR3 sequences in the sample; about 38% occur only once, and 7.5% to 9.5% lies in the top ten. Notes on this clonotype: Its target is unknown.

What was sequenced was blood. This rearrangement joins TRBV4-1 to TRBJ1-3; D gene uncertain. The clonotype was recovered from a man in his late teens or twenties with Graves' hyperthyroidism. The CDR3 protein is CASSQVLDRTSLGNTIYF. In nucleotides, the CDR3 is TGCGCCAGCAGCCAAGTATTGGATAGGACCTCCCTCGGAAACACCATATATTTT.